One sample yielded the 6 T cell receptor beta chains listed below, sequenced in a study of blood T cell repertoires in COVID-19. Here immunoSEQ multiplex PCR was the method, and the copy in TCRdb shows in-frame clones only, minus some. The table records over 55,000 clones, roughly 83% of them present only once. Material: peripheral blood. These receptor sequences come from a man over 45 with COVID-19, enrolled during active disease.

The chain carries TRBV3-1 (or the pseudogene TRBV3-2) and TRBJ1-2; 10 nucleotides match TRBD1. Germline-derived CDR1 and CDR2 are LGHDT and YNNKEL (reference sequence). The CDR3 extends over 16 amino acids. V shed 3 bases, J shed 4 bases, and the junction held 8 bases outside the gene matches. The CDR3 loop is CASSQSGTGVVYGYTF. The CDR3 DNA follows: TGTGCCAGCAGCCAGTCCGGGACAGGGGTTGTCTATGGCTACACCTTC.

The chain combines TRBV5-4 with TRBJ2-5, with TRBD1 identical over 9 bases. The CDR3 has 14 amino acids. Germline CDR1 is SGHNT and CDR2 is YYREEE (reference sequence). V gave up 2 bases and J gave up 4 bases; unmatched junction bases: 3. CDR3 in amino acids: CASSFGQGRETQYF. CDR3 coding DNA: TGTGCCAGCAGCTTTGGACAGGGGAGAGAGACCCAGTACTTC.

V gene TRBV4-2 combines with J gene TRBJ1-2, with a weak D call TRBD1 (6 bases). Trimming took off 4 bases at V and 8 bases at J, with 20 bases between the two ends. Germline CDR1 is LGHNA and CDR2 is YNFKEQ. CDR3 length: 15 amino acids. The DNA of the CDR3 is TGTGCCAGCAGCCCGGGGGGGGGCTTTGCTTGGGGCTACACCTTC. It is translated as CASSPGGGFAWGYTF.

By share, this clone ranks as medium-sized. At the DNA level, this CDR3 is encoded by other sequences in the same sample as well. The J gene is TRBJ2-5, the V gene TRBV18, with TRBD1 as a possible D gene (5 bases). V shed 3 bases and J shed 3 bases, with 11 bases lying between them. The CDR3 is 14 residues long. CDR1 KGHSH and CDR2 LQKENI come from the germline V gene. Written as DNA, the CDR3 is TGTGCCAGCTCACCGCCAGCCAGGGAAGAGACCCAGTACTTC. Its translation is CASSPPAREETQYF.

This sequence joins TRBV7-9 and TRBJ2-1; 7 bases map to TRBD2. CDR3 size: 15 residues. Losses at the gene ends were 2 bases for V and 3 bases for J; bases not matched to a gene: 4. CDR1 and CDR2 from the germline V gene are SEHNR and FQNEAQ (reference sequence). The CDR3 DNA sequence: TGTGCCAGCAGCTTAACGTCGGGAGGCTACAATGAGCAGTTCTTC. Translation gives CASSLTSGGYNEQFF. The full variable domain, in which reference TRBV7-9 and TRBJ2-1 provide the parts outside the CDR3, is DTGVSQNPRHKITKRGQNVTFRCDPISEHNRLYWYRQTLGQGPEFLTYFQNEAQLEKSRLLSDRFSAERPKGSFSTLEIQRTEQGDSAMYLCASSLTSGGYNEQFFGPGTRLTVL.

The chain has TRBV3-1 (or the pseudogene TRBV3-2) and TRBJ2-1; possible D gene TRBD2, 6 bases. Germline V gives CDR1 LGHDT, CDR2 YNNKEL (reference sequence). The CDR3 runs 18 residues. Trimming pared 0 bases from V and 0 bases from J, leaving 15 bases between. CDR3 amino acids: CASSQDRKRAFSYNEQFF. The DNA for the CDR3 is TGTGCCAGCAGCCAAGATAGGAAGCGGGCCTTCTCCTACAATGAGCAGTTCTTC.